The 11 T cell receptor beta chains in this list originate from one sample, sequenced in a study of T cell responses to AZD1222 COVID-19 vaccine. TCRdb keeps only in-frame clones here, not all; method: immunoSEQ multiplex PCR. There are approximately 90,000 clones in the sample; about 89% occur only once, and 5% to 6.5% lies in the top ten. The sequenced sample was peripheral blood, obtained 28 days after the second AZD1222 dose. These receptors were obtained from an adult who received the AZD1222 COVID-19 vaccine.

The chain joins TRBV28 to TRBJ1-2; D is unresolved. The CDR3 runs 12 residues. Trimming shortened V by 3 bases and J by 4 bases, and 6 bases separated the two germline ends. Germline V gives CDR1 MDHEN, CDR2 SYDVKM. The CDR3 loop reads CASSLRSYGYTF. The CDR3 DNA sequence: TGTGCCAGCAGTTTGAGGAGCTATGGCTACACCTTC.

The V gene is TRBV6-2 or TRBV6-3, the J gene TRBJ1-4, with a possible D match to TRBD1 (5 bases). Per the germline V gene, CDR1 is MNHEY and CDR2 is SVGEGT. V was pared by 4 bases and J by 7 bases, with 25 bases between. The CDR3 length is 18 residues. CDR3 residues: CASSSRPLWGTQGEKLFF. The CDR3 DNA reads TGTGCCAGCAGTTCACGCCCACTTTGGGGGACTCAAGGTGAAAAACTGTTTTTT.

J is TRBJ1-1 and V is TRBV7-9, with D unclear. Germline V lookup: CDR1 SEHNR, CDR2 FQNEAQ (reference sequence). The ends were cut back, 2 bases at V and 5 bases at J, with 12 bases in the middle. This CDR3 has 14 amino acids. CDR3 bases: TGTGCCAGCAGCTTATTCCTAAGCGGGACTGAAGCTTTCTTT. Protein sequence: CASSLFLSGTEAFF.

The chain employs TRBV20-1 and TRBJ2-3; D perhaps matches TRBD2 (7 bases). Germline V gene sequence: CDR1 DFQATT, CDR2 SNEGSKA (reference sequence). V lost 3 bases to trimming and J lost 0 bases, with 13 bases between them. The CDR3 is made up of 15 amino acids. The CDR3 region has the DNA TGCAGTGCTAGTAGGGGGGGGGACAGCACAGATACGCAGTATTTT. It translates to CSASRGGDSTDTQYF.

V usage is TRBV5-1 and J usage is TRBJ1-4; D unresolved. CDR1 SGHRS and CDR2 YFSETQ come from the germline V gene. Trimming shortened V by 1 base and J by 1 base, and 5 bases separated the two germline ends. The CDR3 extends over 14 amino acids. The CDR3 bases are TGCGCCAGCAGCTTGACGAGAACTAATGAAAAACTGTTTTTT. It specifies CASSLTRTNEKLFF.

This clone was observed a few times. This rearrangement joins TRBV7-9 to TRBJ1-4; the D is unclear. The CDR3 length is 12 residues. V was trimmed by 5 bases and J by 5 bases, leaving 6 bases between them. The V gene's germline CDR1 is SEHNR and CDR2 FQNEAQ (reference sequence). The CDR3, as DNA: TGTGCCAGCAGCCGGGAGAATGAAAAACTGTTTTTT. It is translated as CASSRENEKLFF.

The rearrangement uses TRBV14 and TRBJ1-1; D is uncertain. The germline CDR1 and CDR2 sequences are SGHDN and FVKESK. CDR3 length equals 12 residues. The germline V and J ends were trimmed by 4 bases and 4 bases, with 7 bases remaining between them. CDR3 in amino acids: CASSRVGTEAFF. In DNA, the CDR3 is TGTGCCAGCAGCCGGGTCGGCACTGAAGCTTTCTTT.

CDR3 residues: CASSQPGTGHGYTF. The DNA of the CDR3 is TGTGCCAGCAGTCAACCCGGGACAGGGCATGGCTACACCTTC. This chain joins TRBV6-2 or TRBV6-3 and TRBJ1-2; 9 nucleotides agree with TRBD1. CDR1 and CDR2 from the germline V gene are MNHEY and SVGEGT. CDR3 size: 14 residues. V gave up 5 bases and J gave up 6 bases; unmatched junction bases: 7.

The genes are TRBV4-1 and TRBJ2-2; D is undetermined. Germline V lookup: CDR1 MGHRA, CDR2 YSYEKL. Trimming took 1 base from V and 2 from J, leaving 8 bases between them. The CDR3 length is 15 residues. The CDR3 nucleotides read TGCGCCAGCAGCCAAGTGGGAAGTAACACCGGGGAGCTGTTTTTT. It yields the protein CASSQVGSNTGELFF.

The chain uses TRBV28 and TRBJ1-3; D possibly corresponds to TRBD1 (5 bases). This CDR3 is 15 amino acids long. The germline V gene encodes CDR1 MDHEN and CDR2 SYDVKM. V lost 4 bases and J 4 bases, leaving 14 bases between the germline ends. Here the CDR3 reads CASSSWRGTGNTIYF. In DNA form, the CDR3 reads TGTGCCAGCAGTTCGTGGAGGGGTACCGGAAACACCATATATTTT.

The count of this clone is one. The rearrangement uses TRBV29-1 and TRBJ2-3, with a weak D call TRBD1 (6 bases). V was cut by 3 bases and J by 2 bases, with 18 bases left in between. The germline V gene encodes CDR1 SQVTM and CDR2 ANQGSEA. This CDR3 has 16 residues. The CDR3 reads CSVDFGQRIITDTQYF. The CDR3 DNA is TGCAGCGTTGATTTCGGACAGCGAATTATCACAGATACGCAGTATTTT.